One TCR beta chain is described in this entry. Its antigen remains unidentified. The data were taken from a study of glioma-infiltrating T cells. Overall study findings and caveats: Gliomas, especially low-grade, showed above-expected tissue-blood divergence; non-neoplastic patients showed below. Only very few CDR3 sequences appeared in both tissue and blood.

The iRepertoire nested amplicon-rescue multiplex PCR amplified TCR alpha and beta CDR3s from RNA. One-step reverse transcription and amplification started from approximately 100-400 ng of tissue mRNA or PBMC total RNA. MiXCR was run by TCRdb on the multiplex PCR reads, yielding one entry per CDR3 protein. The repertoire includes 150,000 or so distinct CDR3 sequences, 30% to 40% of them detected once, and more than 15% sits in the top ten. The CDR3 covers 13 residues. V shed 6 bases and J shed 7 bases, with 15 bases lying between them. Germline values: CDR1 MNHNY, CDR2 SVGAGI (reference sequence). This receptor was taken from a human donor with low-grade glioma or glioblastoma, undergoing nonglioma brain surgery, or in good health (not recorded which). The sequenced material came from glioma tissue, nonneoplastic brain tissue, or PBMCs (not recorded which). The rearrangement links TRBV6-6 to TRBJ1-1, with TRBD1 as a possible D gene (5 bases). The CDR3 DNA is TGTGCCAGCAGACGGGGGGGGGGAGGTGAAGCTTTCTTT. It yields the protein CASRRGGGGEAFF.